This T cell receptor beta chain was recorded in a study of blood T cells in healthy people across ages. Study results and caveats: Possibly, changes in expanded clonotypes were confounded because donor CMV status was unknown. Estimated diversity that came from one million T cells was considered an underestimate. TCR beta diversity was tightly associated with the proportion of naive T cells. Per million T cells, TCR beta diversity dropped about linearly as age rose.

The V gene end was trimmed by 3 bases and the J gene end by 6 bases; junction bases not matched to a gene: 7. The CDR3 sequence is 14 residues long. Germline V lookup: CDR1 KGHSH, CDR2 LQKENI. This clonotype was observed a handful of times. Its antigen remains unknown. Next came a second PCR, run for 7 to 11 cycles, which used a sample-barcoded 5' primer along with a J-beta primer mix. One entry per CDR3 protein results from TCRdb running MiXCR on the 5' RACE reads. The repertoire includes roughly 800,000 distinct CDR3 sequences, 20% to 30% of them detected once, and around 2.9% sits in the top ten. These same data were also listed under a study on T cells of mothers and their children.

This chain uses TRBV18 with TRBJ2-7; 8 bases line up with TRBD1. Sequencing was done on a sample of blood. This clonotype was obtained from a boy aged 5-17 years in good health. The CDR3 reads CASSPRTGLIEQYF. As DNA, the CDR3 is TGTGCCAGCTCACCCCGGACAGGGTTAATCGAGCAGTACTTC.